This T cell receptor (beta chain) was observed in a study of T cells in Graves' hyperthyroidism and ophthalmopathy. Study-level findings and limits: A model of 13 V-J pairs discriminated ophthalmopathy from stable hyperthyroidism.

This CDR3 contains 14 residues. Trimming took 5 bases from V and 5 from J; bases not matched to a gene: 8. Germline values: CDR1 SNHLY, CDR2 FYNNEI. The study excluded patients with uncontrolled infection, other autoimmune disease, pregnancy or lactation. Together with thyroid ultrasound, orbital computed tomography, serum thyroxine and TRAb, clinical symptoms were used for diagnoses. Researchers took RNA transcripts and amplified the TCR beta CDR3 regions from them. A first-round RT-PCR of the TCR CDR3 used the HTBI primer set. MiXCR, run by TCRdb on the multiplex PCR reads, gives a single entry per CDR3 protein. This repertoire shows approximately 640,000 distinct CDR3 sequences, over 40% found once; its top ten account for roughly 7.2%. With respect to this clonotype: Its specificity is not known.

The rearrangement uses TRBV2 and TRBJ1-1, with 7 bases identical to TRBD1. Input material: peripheral blood or thyroid tissue (not recorded which). This receptor was taken from an adult man with Graves' disease, either hyperthyroidism or ophthalmopathy (not recorded which). DNA of the CDR3: TGTGCCAGCAGTTCTACGACAGGGAAAACTGAAGCTTTCTTT. It specifies CASSSTTGKTEAFF.